Sequencing of this T cell receptor beta chain was carried out in a study of blood T cell repertoires in COVID-19. This clone was found a few times. What the recovered Cohort 3 donors had was two negative PCRs, clearance, or symptom resolution. TCRdb's table, derived via immunoSEQ multiplex PCR, lists solely in-frame clones and lacks some. The sample has 190,000 or so clones, around four fifths seen once. V dropped 0 bases and J dropped 0 bases, with 6 bases sitting between them. CDR1 is MNHEY and CDR2 is SVGEGT in the germline V gene. The length of the CDR3 is 14 residues. The sequence was obtained from a man in his forties or fifties who had recovered from COVID-19. Sequenced: PBMCs or T cells enriched from blood (not recorded which). The V gene is TRBV6-2 or TRBV6-3, the J gene TRBJ2-7; D gene unclear. CDR3 bases: TGTGCCAGCAGTTACTCGCCTAGCTCCTACGAGCAGTACTTC. It is translated as CASSYSPSSYEQYF.